These 28 T cell receptor beta chains share one sample of origin, sequenced in a study of blood T cell repertoires in COVID-19. Assay: immunoSEQ multiplex PCR; the TCRdb copy retains only in-frame clones and omits some. Found here are around 30,000 clones, about two thirds of them singletons; the top ten hold around a sixth. Material: peripheral blood. The receptors stem from a human donor in a cohort sampled during active COVID-19.

The gene calls are TRBV3-1 (or the pseudogene TRBV3-2) and TRBJ2-3, with unresolved D. CDR1 LGHDT and CDR2 YNNKEL come from the germline V gene (reference sequence). This CDR3 comprises 12 residues. Trimming stripped 9 bases from V and 5 bases from J, with 12 bases between. The CDR3 is CASQSQVDTQYF. CDR3 DNA: TGTGCCAGTCAGTCCCAAGTAGATACGCAGTATTTT.

The genes are TRBV23-1 and TRBJ1-1; D call uncertain. TRBV23-1 has ORF status, its function being uncertain. V was pared by 6 bases and J by 6 bases, with 14 bases between. The CDR3 runs 13 residues. In nucleotides, the CDR3 is TGCGCCAGCAGCCCGGGAGGCTCCCCTGAAGCTTTCTTT. Its protein product is CASSPGGSPEAFF.

The chain couples TRBV13 to TRBJ2-3; D perhaps matches TRBD2 (5 bases). Germline loops: CDR1 PRHDT, CDR2 FYEKMQ (reference sequence). The CDR3 length is 13 residues. V shed 5 bases and J shed 6 bases, with 12 bases lying between them. In nucleotides, the CDR3 is TGTGCCAGCAGCGTACTAGACATCGATACGCAGTATTTT. Its protein product is CASSVLDIDTQYF.

The gene calls are TRBV18 and TRBJ1-5; TRBD1 matches at 8 bases. The CDR3 spans 16 residues. V was pared by 5 bases and J by 0 bases, with 6 bases of the junction left unmatched. Germline V gene sequence: CDR1 KGHSH, CDR2 LQKENI. CDR3 in DNA: TGTGCCAGCTCAAATGGACAGGGATATAGCAATCAGCCCCAGCATTTT. Residues: CASSNGQGYSNQPQHF. Looking up the rest from reference TRBV18 and TRBJ1-5 gives the full variable domain: NAGVMQNPRHLVRRRGQEARLRCSPMKGHSHVYWYRQLPEEGLKFMVYLQKENIIDESGMPKERFSAEFPKEGPSILRIQQVVRGDSAAYFCASSNGQGYSNQPQHFGDGTRLSIL.

The chain links TRBV19 to TRBJ1-3; perhaps TRBD1 as D (6 bases). The CDR3 covers 15 residues. In germline, CDR1 is LNHDA, CDR2 SQIVND (reference sequence). Trimming stripped 6 bases from V and 2 bases from J, with 14 bases between. The CDR3 here is CASSHRESPGNTIYF. DNA of the CDR3: TGTGCCAGTAGCCACAGGGAATCCCCTGGAAACACCATATATTTT.

The chain has TRBV27 and TRBJ1-1, with D perhaps TRBD1 (5 bases). CDR3 length: 14 residues. Germline V gene data show CDR1 as MNHEY and CDR2 as SMNVEV (reference sequence). V lost 3 bases and J lost 3, with 11 bases in between. CDR3 region: CASSLGGSDTEAFF. CDR3 bases: TGTGCCAGCAGTTTGGGGGGATCCGACACTGAAGCTTTCTTT.

The table lists this clone with a few counts. This chain links TRBV2 with TRBJ1-2; tentatively, D is TRBD1 (5 bases). The ends were cut back, 0 bases at V and 1 base at J, with 12 bases in the middle. CDR1 and CDR2 from the germline V gene are SNHLY and FYNNEI. The length of the CDR3 is 16 residues. The CDR3 nucleotides are TGTGCCAGCAGTGAAGCTTTTGGCAGGGTTAACTATGGCTACACCTTC. The encoded protein is CASSEAFGRVNYGYTF.

This sequence joins TRBV4-1 and TRBJ2-7, with D perhaps matching TRBD2 (5 bases). CDR3 length: 15 residues. Germline CDR1 is MGHRA and CDR2 is YSYEKL. The V and J ends lost 0 bases and 4 bases respectively, with 13 bases between them. CDR3 in amino acids: CASSQERGPWYEQYF. The DNA for the CDR3 is TGCGCCAGCAGCCAAGAACGGGGTCCCTGGTACGAGCAGTACTTC.

This clone was counted between two and nine times. The rearrangement uses TRBV6-5 and TRBJ1-2; D call uncertain. Germline V gene lookup returns CDR1 MNHEY and CDR2 SVGAGI. The CDR3 consists of 15 residues. Trimming pared 0 bases from V and 0 bases from J, leaving 8 bases between. The CDR3: CASSYSAGSNYGYTF. DNA of the CDR3: TGTGCCAGCAGTTACTCGGCAGGATCTAACTATGGCTACACCTTC.

This clone has only a few counts. This chain joins TRBV9 and TRBJ2-7; 11 nucleotides agree with TRBD1. The CDR3 totals 16 residues. The V segment lost 0 bases and the J segment 4 bases; nucleotides outside the gene matches: 6. In germline, CDR1 is SGDLS, CDR2 YYNGEE. The CDR3 sequence is CASSVAPGQGVYEQYF. The CDR3 region has the DNA TGTGCCAGCAGCGTAGCTCCGGGACAGGGGGTATACGAGCAGTACTTC.

The CDR3 coding sequence is TGTGCCAGCAGCTTAGTGGGGGGACAGAGAGTCCTCAACCCCCTCGAGCAGTACTTC. Its protein product is CASSLVGGQRVLNPLEQYF. The rearrangement uses TRBV7-2 and TRBJ2-7; the D gene is possibly TRBD1 (7 bases). Germline values: CDR1 SGHTA, CDR2 FQGNSA. This CDR3 has 19 amino acids. Trimming shortened V by 1 base and J by 6 bases, and 28 bases separated the two germline ends.

This chain joins TRBV3-1 (or the pseudogene TRBV3-2) and TRBJ2-2; D remains ambiguous. The V and J ends lost 7 bases and 3 bases respectively, with 9 bases between them. In germline, CDR1 is LGHDT, CDR2 YNNKEL (reference sequence). The CDR3 loop spans 13 amino acids. The CDR3 DNA reads as TGTGCCAGCACGTTACTCGACACCGGGGAGCTGTTTTTT. Translating it yields CASTLLDTGELFF.

The chain employs TRBV9 and TRBJ1-4; TRBD1 might be the D (6 bases). The CDR3 contains 15 residues. Per the germline V gene, CDR1 is SGDLS and CDR2 is YYNGEE. Trimming stripped 0 bases from V and 7 bases from J, with 13 bases between. The CDR3 sequence: CASSVVSGAGEKLFF. The CDR3 nucleotides read TGTGCCAGCAGCGTAGTTTCAGGGGCGGGTGAAAAACTGTTTTTT. The full variable domain, its missing parts supplied by reference TRBV9 and TRBJ1-4, is DSGVTQTPKHLITATGQRVTLRCSPRSGDLSVYWYQQSLDQGLQFLIQYYNGEERAKGNILERFSAQQFPDLHSELNLSSLELGDSALYFCASSVVSGAGEKLFFGSGTQLSVL.

V gene TRBV14 combines with J gene TRBJ1-6; D not resolved. The CDR3 contains 16 residues. The germline gives CDR1 SGHDN, CDR2 FVKESK. The V end lost 0 bases, the J end lost 2 bases, and 8 bases lay between the germline ends. The CDR3 bases are TGTGCCAGCAGCCAAGACATAAGCACCTATAATTCACCCCTCCACTTT. This translates into CASSQDISTYNSPLHF.

The CDR3 DNA reads TGCGCCAGCAGCCCGGACCCGGGACTAGCGGGAGAGCAGTTCTTC. Its protein product is CASSPDPGLAGEQFF. The chain combines TRBV5-1 with TRBJ2-1, with TRBD2 matching over 13 bases. V shed 4 bases and J 10 bases; nucleotides not matched to a gene: 8. Germline loops: CDR1 SGHRS, CDR2 YFSETQ. This CDR3 comprises 15 residues.

The chain couples TRBV6-2 or TRBV6-3 to TRBJ2-1; 7 bases align to TRBD2. Unmatched junction bases numbered 13, after V lost 0 bases and J lost 2 bases. Looked up from germline, CDR1 is MNHEY and CDR2 is SVGEGT. This CDR3 has 19 residues. CDR3 protein: CASSYSSNRDYSTYNEQFF. In DNA form, the CDR3 reads TGTGCCAGCAGTTACTCGAGTAACCGGGACTACTCAACCTACAATGAGCAGTTCTTC.

This clone came up a few times. This chain connects TRBV14 to TRBJ1-6, with 7 bases identical to TRBD1. Germline assignment: CDR1 SGHDN and CDR2 FVKESK. This CDR3 spans 16 amino acids. The J segment lost 6 bases and the V segment lost 5 bases, leaving 10 bases of the junction unmatched. CDR3 coding DNA: TGTGCCAGCAGCGACATGGGGGCAGGGGGTAATTCACCCCTCCACTTT. Translation: CASSDMGAGGNSPLHF.

The chain links TRBV2 to TRBJ2-3, with D tentatively TRBD2 (5 bases). The CDR3 is made up of 14 amino acids. Germline V gene lookup returns CDR1 SNHLY and CDR2 FYNNEI. V lost 2 bases and J lost 5, with 11 bases in between. The CDR3 loop is CASSESGFGDTQYF. CDR3 coding DNA: TGTGCCAGCAGTGAATCGGGGTTCGGAGATACGCAGTATTTT.

V is TRBV15 and J is TRBJ2-5, with D tentatively TRBD2 (6 bases). The CDR3 is 15 residues long. Germline loops: CDR1 LNHNV, CDR2 YYDKDF (reference sequence). The V end was cut by 8 bases, the J end by 2 bases, with 18 bases between. This chain's CDR3 is CATRAGGAKQETQYF. The CDR3, as DNA: TGTGCCACCCGCGCCGGAGGGGCCAAGCAAGAGACCCAGTACTTC.

J is TRBJ2-5 and V is TRBV5-1; TRBD2 aligns across 7 bases. J was trimmed by 1 base and V by 0 bases; bases with no gene match: 9. This CDR3 contains 17 residues. Germline V CDR1 and CDR2: SGHRS, YFSETQ. The CDR3 loop is CASSLEPSGIRQETQYF. The DNA for the CDR3 is TGCGCCAGCAGCTTGGAACCTAGCGGAATCCGCCAAGAGACCCAGTACTTC. The full variable domain, completed using reference TRBV5-1 and TRBJ2-5, is KAGVTQTPRYLIKTRGQQVTLSCSPISGHRSVSWYQQTPGQGLQFLFEYFSETQRNKGNFPGRFSGRQFSNSRSEMNVSTLELGDSALYLCASSLEPSGIRQETQYFGPGTRLLVL.

This clone was detected a few times. The rearrangement links TRBV19 to TRBJ1-2, with 8 bases identical to TRBD1. The CDR3 covers 15 residues. V trimming: 10 bases; J trimming: 6 bases; junction bases outside the gene matches: 16. CDR1 and CDR2 from the germline V gene are LNHDA and SQIVND (reference sequence). The chain's CDR3 is CATSLETGADDGYTF. The CDR3 DNA is TGTGCCACCTCCCTAGAGACAGGGGCGGACGATGGCTACACCTTC.

V is TRBV12-3 or TRBV12-4 and J is TRBJ2-1; D may be TRBD2 (5 bases). The CDR3 is 13 residues long. V was clipped by 2 bases and J by 11 bases, with 13 bases between them. The CDR3 DNA follows: TGTGCCAGCAGTTTATTAGACCGGGATAAGCAGTTCTTC. Protein: CASSLLDRDKQFF.

The table lists this clone with a few counts. This chain links TRBV7-3 with TRBJ2-1; a weak D match, TRBD2 (6 bases). Per germline, CDR1 SGHTA and CDR2 FQGTGA. Trimming stripped 8 bases from V and 8 bases from J, with 16 bases between. This CDR3 is 13 amino acids long. For the CDR3, the DNA is TGTGCCAGCCGGGGCACTAGCATGGATGAGCAGTTCTTC. It encodes CASRGTSMDEQFF.

This chain uses TRBV2 with TRBJ1-2; D remains unclear. CDR3 length: 13 residues. Looked up from germline, CDR1 is SNHLY and CDR2 is FYNNEI. Deletions cut 7 bases from V and 1 base from J, with 10 bases between. DNA of the CDR3: TGTGCCAGCAAAGGACTTAATAACTATGGCTACACCTTC. It specifies CASKGLNNYGYTF.

The J gene is TRBJ1-6, the V gene TRBV4-3, with D maybe TRBD1 (6 bases). This CDR3 region has 15 residues. The V end lost 0 bases, the J end lost 7 bases, and 10 bases lay between the germline ends. Germline values: CDR1 LGHNA, CDR2 YSLEER. The CDR3 here is CASSQDNRGNSPLHF. CDR3 coding DNA: TGCGCCAGCAGCCAAGATAATAGGGGGAATTCACCCCTCCACTTT.

The chain combines TRBV19 with TRBJ2-7; 10 nucleotides align to TRBD2. The J segment lost 2 bases and the V segment lost 3 bases, leaving 4 bases of the junction unmatched. CDR1 and CDR2 from the germline V gene are LNHDA and SQIVND (reference sequence). The CDR3 extends over 15 amino acids. DNA of the CDR3: TGTGCCAGTAGTATCACTAGCGGGATTACCTACGAGCAGTACTTC. It translates to CASSITSGITYEQYF.

This clone has only a few counts. This sequence joins TRBV5-1 and TRBJ2-1; TRBD2 aligns across 14 bases. The CDR3 runs to 14 residues. Germline values: CDR1 SGHRS, CDR2 YFSETQ. J lost 9 bases, V lost 5 bases, and 4 bases had no gene match. CDR3 DNA: TGCGCCAGCAGGGGACTAGCGGGAGAGGGTGAGCAGTTCTTC. Residues: CASRGLAGEGEQFF.

The chain carries TRBV18 and TRBJ2-4, with D maybe TRBD2 (5 bases). The germline gives CDR1 KGHSH, CDR2 LQKENI. The CDR3 totals 16 residues. V was pared by 2 bases and J by 7 bases, with 18 bases between. CDR3 in DNA: TGTGCCAGCTCACCATCAACTAGTCTTCGACGGAACATTCAGTACTTC. This sequence encodes CASSPSTSLRRNIQYF. Full variable domain (missing parts from reference TRBV18 and TRBJ2-4): NAGVMQNPRHLVRRRGQEARLRCSPMKGHSHVYWYRQLPEEGLKFMVYLQKENIIDESGMPKERFSAEFPKEGPSILRIQQVVRGDSAAYFCASSPSTSLRRNIQYFGAGTRLSVL.